This T cell receptor (beta chain) was documented in a study of T-cell memory formation after mild COVID-19. Study-wide context: Largely donor-specific TCR clusters were found.

Trimming shortened V by 0 bases and J by 0 bases, and 11 bases separated the two germline ends. This CDR3 has 16 residues. Germline assignment: CDR1 MNHEY and CDR2 SVGAGI. Whole-study findings and limits: A subset of responding clones appeared in pre-infection memory, suggesting cross-reactive memory joined. Researchers could not confirm that second-wave clones peaking on day 37 targeted SARS-CoV-2. There was a balanced CD4/CD8 profile in clones contracting day 15 to 85, and later expanders leaned CD4+.

TCRdb ran MiXCR on the 5' RACE reads and lists one entry per CDR3 protein. Of under 600,000 distinct CDR3 sequences in the sample, about 20% were seen once. This clonotype was detected ten times or more. The antigen is not known. The chain combines TRBV6-5 with TRBJ1-1; D unresolved. This sequence originates from an adult woman who had mild COVID-19 (a few samples of this study predate the infection). Cell type and time point are not known. Sequenced sample: PBMCs or a T cell subset sorted from them (not recorded which). DNA for the CDR3: TGTGCCAGCAGTTACTCGGGGTACGGAGTGAACACTGAAGCTTTCTTT. It encodes CASSYSGYGVNTEAFF.